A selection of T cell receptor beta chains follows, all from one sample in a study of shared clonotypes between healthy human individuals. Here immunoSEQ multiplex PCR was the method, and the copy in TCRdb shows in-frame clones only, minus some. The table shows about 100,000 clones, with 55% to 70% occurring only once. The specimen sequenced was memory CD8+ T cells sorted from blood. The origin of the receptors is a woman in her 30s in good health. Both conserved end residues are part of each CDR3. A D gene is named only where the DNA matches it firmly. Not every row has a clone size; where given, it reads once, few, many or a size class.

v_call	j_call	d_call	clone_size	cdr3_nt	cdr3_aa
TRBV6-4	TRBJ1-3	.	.	TGTGCCAGCAGTCCGGACACCCCCCGTTATTTT	CASSPDTPRYF
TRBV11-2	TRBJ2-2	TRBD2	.	TGTGCCAGCAGCTTAGCGGCTAGCGGGAGGGCGGCCGGGGAGCTGTTTTTT	CASSLAASGRAAGELFF
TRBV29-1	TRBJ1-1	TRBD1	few	TGCAGCGTTGAAGGGGGGACAGGGAGCGCTGAAGCTTTCTTT	CSVEGGTGSAEAFF
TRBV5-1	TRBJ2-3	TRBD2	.	TGCGCCAGCAGCACCACTAGCGGGAGCGGTGCAGATACGCAGTATTTT	CASSTTSGSGADTQYF
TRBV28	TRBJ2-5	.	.	TGTGCCAGCGCCTTTCCCCCGAAAAGGACTCCCCAAGAGACCCAGTACTTC	CASAFPPKRTPQETQYF
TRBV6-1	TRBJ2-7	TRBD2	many	TGTGCCAGCAGTGAAGGGACTAGCGGGAGTTACGAGCAGTACTTC	CASSEGTSGSYEQYF
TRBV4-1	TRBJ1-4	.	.	TGCGCCAGCAGCCAATTCGGGACGTCAACTAATGAAAAACTGTTTTTT	CASSQFGTSTNEKLFF
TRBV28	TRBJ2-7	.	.	TGTGCCAGCAATAGCGGATACGAGCAGTACTTC	CASNSGYEQYF
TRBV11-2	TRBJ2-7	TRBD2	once	TGTGCCAGCAGCTGGGTCGGGGGGAGCTCCTACGAGCAGTACTTC	CASSWVGGSSYEQYF
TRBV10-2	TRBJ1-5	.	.	TGCGCCAGCAGTACCCCGAGGAGCAATCAGCCCCAGCATTTT	CASSTPRSNQPQHF
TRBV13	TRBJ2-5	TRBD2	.	TGTGCCAGCAGCTTTAGCGGGGGGACCCAGTACTTC	CASSFSGGTQYF
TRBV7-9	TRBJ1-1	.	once	TGTGCCAGCAGCTTAGACCGGCCAGGGCCACCGTATTTGGCTTTCTTT	CASSLDRPGPPYLAFF
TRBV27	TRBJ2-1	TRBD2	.	TGTGCCAGCGGGCCTCTAGCGGGAGTATACAATGAGCAGTTCTTC	CASGPLAGVYNEQFF
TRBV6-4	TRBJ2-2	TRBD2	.	TGTGCCAGCAAACAAGCGGGAGACACCGGGGAGCTGTTTTTT	CASKQAGDTGELFF
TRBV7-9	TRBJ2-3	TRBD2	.	TGTGCCAGCAGCCCCCACCTAACTAGCGGCGGGGCAGATACGCAGTATTTT	CASSPHLTSGGADTQYF
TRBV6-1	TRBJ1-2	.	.	TGTGCCAGCAGTGAACAGGGATCTGGGTGGTATGGCTACACCTTC	CASSEQGSGWYGYTF
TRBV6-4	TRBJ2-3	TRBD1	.	TGTGCCAGCAGTGACTCCACAGGGGGGTCAGATACGCAGTATTTT	CASSDSTGGSDTQYF
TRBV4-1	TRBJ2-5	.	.	TGCGCCAGCAGCCAAGATAGTGCTACCGGGACCCAGTACTTC	CASSQDSATGTQYF
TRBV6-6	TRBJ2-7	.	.	TGTGCCAGCAGCCTGACCGGGACCGGCAACTACGAGCAGTACTTC	CASSLTGTGNYEQYF
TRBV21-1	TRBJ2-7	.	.	TGTGCCAGCAGCAAAGTAAGGGACGAGCAGTACTTC	CASSKVRDEQYF
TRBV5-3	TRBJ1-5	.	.	TGTGCCAGAAGCGGCCGGACAGATCAGCCCCAGCATTTT	CARSGRTDQPQHF
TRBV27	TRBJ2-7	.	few	TGTGCCAGCAGTTCCCCTTTGGGGGGAGTTTACGAGCAGTACTTC	CASSSPLGGVYEQYF
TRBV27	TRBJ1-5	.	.	TGTGCCAGCAGTTTGGGCAGAAATCAGCCCCAGCATTTT	CASSLGRNQPQHF
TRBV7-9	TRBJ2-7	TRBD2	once	TGTGCCAGCAGCTTAGGAGGGACTAGCGTCTACGAGCAGTACTTC	CASSLGGTSVYEQYF
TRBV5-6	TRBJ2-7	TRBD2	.	TGTGCCAGCAGCGCCGGACTAGCGGGAGGGTACGAGCAGTACTTC	CASSAGLAGGYEQYF
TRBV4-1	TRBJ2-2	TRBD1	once	TGCGCCAGCAGCCAAGAGGGCCCCCGGACAGGGATTGGTCGCGGGGAGCTGTTTTTT	CASSQEGPRTGIGRGELFF
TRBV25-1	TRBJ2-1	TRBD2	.	TGTGCCAGCAGTGAAGGTTCCCGGGAGGGCATCTATGAGCAGTTCTTC	CASSEGSREGIYEQFF
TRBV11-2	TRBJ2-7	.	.	TGTGCCAGCAGCTTAGTCACCTACGAGCAGTACTTC	CASSLVTYEQYF
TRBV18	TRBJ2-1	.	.	TGTGCCAGCTCACACGCCGGGACTTCCTACAATGAGCAGTTCTTC	CASSHAGTSYNEQFF
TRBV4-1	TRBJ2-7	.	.	TGCGCCAGCAGCCAAGATGTACGAGATATCGACGAGCAGTACTTC	CASSQDVRDIDEQYF
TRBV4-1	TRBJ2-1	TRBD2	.	TGCGCCAGCAGCCGCCCGGGACTAGCGGGAGGGCCTTCGTCCAATGAGCAGTTCTTC	CASSRPGLAGGPSSNEQFF
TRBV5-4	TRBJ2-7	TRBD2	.	TGTGCCAGCAGCTTGGTTGCGGGAGCGTCCTACGAGCAGTACTTC	CASSLVAGASYEQYF
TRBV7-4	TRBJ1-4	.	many	TGTGCCAGCAGTTACTACAAGGGGGAATTGGGAAAACTGTTTTTT	CASSYYKGELGKLFF
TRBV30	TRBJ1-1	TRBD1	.	TGTGCCTGGAGTTGGACAGGCGCCCTGAACACTGAAGCTTTCTTT	CAWSWTGALNTEAFF
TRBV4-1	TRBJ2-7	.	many	TGCGCCAGCAGCCGGACAGAAACCTACGAGCAGTACTTC	CASSRTETYEQYF
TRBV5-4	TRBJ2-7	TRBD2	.	TGTGCCAGCAGCTATTGGGGGACTAGCTACGAGCAGTACTTC	CASSYWGTSYEQYF
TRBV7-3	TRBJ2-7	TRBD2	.	TGTGCCAGCAGCCCGGGACTAGCGGCGGTCGAGCAGTACTTC	CASSPGLAAVEQYF
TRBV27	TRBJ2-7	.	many	TGTGCCAGCAGTTTGTTATCAGGGGTTTCCTACGAGCAGTACTTC	CASSLLSGVSYEQYF
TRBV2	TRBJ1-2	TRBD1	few	TGTGCCAGCAGTTCCGGGACAGGGAGCGCGGTGGTTCTCTATGGCTACACCTTC	CASSSGTGSAVVLYGYTF
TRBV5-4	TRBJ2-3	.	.	TGTGCCAGCAGCTTGGCCGGTTCAGGGCCCAACTCAGATACGCAGTATTTT	CASSLAGSGPNSDTQYF
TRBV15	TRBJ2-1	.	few	TGTGCCACCAGCAGAGATTCCCGGGGGTCGGATGAGCAGTTCTTC	CATSRDSRGSDEQFF
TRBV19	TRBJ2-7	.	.	TGTGCCAGTAGTGACCGTCAGACGGACTACGAGCAGTACTTC	CASSDRQTDYEQYF
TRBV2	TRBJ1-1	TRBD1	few	TGTGCCAGCGGAACAGGGGGCTTGTCGGAAGCTTTCTTT	CASGTGGLSEAFF
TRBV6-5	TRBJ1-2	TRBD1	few	TGTGCCAGCAGTCCCTTCCGGACAGGGAACTATGGCTACACCTTC	CASSPFRTGNYGYTF
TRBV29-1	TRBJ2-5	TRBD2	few	TGCAGCGGTCAAGCGGGGGGGGAGACCCAGTACTTC	CSGQAGGETQYF
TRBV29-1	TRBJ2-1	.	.	TGCAGCGTTAGGGACTGGACGGTCTACAATGAGCAGTTCTTC	CSVRDWTVYNEQFF
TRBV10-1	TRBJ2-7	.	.	TGCGCCAGCAGTCTAGACGACACCTACGAGCAGTACTTC	CASSLDDTYEQYF
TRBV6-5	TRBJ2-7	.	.	TGTGCCAGCAGCGGAGGGGGCGGCGGGTACGAGCAGTACTTC	CASSGGGGGYEQYF
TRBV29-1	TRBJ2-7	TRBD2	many	TGCAGCGCCAAGGCTAGCGGGAGGTCCGTCGAGCAGTACTTC	CSAKASGRSVEQYF
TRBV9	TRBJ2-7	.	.	TGTGCCAGCAGTGAAGGCGCCAGCTCCTACGAGCAGTACTTC	CASSEGASSYEQYF
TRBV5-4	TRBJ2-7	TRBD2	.	TGTGCCAGCAGCCTTCAACAACTAGCGGGAGTCGAGCAGTACTTC	CASSLQQLAGVEQYF
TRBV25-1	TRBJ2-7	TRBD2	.	TGTGCCAGCAGTGAATCCCCAAATAGCGGGATCTCATACGAGCAGTACTTC	CASSESPNSGISYEQYF
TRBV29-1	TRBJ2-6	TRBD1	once	TGCAGCGTGGACAGGGTTGGGGCCAACGTCCTGACTTTC	CSVDRVGANVLTF
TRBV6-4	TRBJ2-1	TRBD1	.	TGTGCCAGCAGTGATTATGTGGGACAGGGACACAATGAGCAGTTCTTC	CASSDYVGQGHNEQFF